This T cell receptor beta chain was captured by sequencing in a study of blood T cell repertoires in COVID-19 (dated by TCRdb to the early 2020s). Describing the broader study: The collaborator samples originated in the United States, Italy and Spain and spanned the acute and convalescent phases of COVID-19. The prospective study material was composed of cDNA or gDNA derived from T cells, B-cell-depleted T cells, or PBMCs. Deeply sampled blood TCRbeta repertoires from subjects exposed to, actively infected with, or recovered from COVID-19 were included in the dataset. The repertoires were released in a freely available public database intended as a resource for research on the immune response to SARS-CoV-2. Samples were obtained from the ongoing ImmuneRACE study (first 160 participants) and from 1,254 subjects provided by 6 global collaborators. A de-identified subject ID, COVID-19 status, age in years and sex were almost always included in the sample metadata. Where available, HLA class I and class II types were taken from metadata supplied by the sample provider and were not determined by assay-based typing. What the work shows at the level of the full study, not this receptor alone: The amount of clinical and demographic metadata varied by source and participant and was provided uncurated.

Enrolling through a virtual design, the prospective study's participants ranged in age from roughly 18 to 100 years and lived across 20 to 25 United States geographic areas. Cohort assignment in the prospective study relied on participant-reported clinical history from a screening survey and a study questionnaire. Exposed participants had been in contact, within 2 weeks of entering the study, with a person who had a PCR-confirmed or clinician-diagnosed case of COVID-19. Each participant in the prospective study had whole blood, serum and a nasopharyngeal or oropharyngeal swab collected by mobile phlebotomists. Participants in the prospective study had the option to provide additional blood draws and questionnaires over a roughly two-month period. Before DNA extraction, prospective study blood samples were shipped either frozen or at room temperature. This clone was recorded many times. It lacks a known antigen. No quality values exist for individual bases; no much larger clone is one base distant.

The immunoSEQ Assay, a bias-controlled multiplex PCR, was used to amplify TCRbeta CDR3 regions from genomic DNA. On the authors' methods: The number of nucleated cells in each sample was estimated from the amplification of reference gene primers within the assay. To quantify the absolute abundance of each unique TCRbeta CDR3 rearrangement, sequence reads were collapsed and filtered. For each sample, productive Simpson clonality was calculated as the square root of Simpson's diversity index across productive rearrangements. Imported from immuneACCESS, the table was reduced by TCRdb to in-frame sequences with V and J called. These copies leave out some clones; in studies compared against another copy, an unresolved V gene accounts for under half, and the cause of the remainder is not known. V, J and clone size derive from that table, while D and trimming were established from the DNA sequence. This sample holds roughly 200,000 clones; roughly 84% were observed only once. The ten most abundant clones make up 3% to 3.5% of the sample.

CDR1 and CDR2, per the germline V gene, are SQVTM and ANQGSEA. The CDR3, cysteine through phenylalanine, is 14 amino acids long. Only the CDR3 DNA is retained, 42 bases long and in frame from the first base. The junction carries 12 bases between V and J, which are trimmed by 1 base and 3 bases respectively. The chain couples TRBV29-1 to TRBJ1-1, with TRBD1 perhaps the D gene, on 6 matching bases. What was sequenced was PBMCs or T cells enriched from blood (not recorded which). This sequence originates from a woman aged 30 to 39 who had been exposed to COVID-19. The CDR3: CSVEGSYRDTEAFF. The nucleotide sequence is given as TGCAGCGTTGAAGGAAGCTACAGGGACACTGAAGCTTTCTTT. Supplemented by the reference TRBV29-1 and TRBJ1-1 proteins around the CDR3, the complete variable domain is SAVISQKPSRDICQRGTSLTIQCQVDSQVTMMFWYRQQPGQSLTLIATANQGSEATYESGFVIDKFPISRPNLTFSTLTVSNMSPEDSSIYLCSVEGSYRDTEAFFGQGTRLTVV.